One and the same sample provided the 10 T cell receptor beta chains below, sequenced in a study of response to subunit inactivated influenza vaccine. TCRdb itself ran the RT-PCR reads through MiXCR, one entry per CDR3 protein. Counted here are 290,000 or so distinct CDR3 sequences, around 20% occurring once; the ten biggest clones make up about 9.4%. Sequenced here: PBMCs from blood, sampled about 20 months after vaccination. These receptors originate from a man aged 45 to 75 who received an inactivated influenza vaccine.

The V gene is TRBV6-5, the J gene TRBJ2-2; D is ambiguous. Germline-derived CDR1 and CDR2 are MNHEY and SVGAGI. Trimming stripped 4 bases from V and 3 bases from J, with 9 bases between. The CDR3 loop spans 14 amino acids. In DNA form, the CDR3 reads TGTGCCAGCAGTTCCCGGGCCTACACCGGGGAGCTGTTTTTT. Its translation is CASSSRAYTGELFF.

The gene calls are TRBV20-1 and TRBJ2-7; 7 bases match TRBD2. Germline V lookup: CDR1 DFQATT, CDR2 SNEGSKA (reference sequence). The J segment lost 2 bases and the V segment lost 7 bases, leaving 8 bases of the junction unmatched. The CDR3 runs 13 residues. The CDR3 region has the DNA TGCAGTGTGGGAGGGGTCAGAACCTACGAGCAGTACTTC. This codes for CSVGGVRTYEQYF.

This clonotype was recorded a few times. V gene TRBV7-6 combines with J gene TRBJ2-5, with D uncertain. Germline V gene sequence: CDR1 SGHVS, CDR2 FNYEAQ. V was clipped by 5 bases and J by 2 bases, with 9 bases between them. The CDR3 is 13 residues long. CDR3 amino acids: CASSLDKQETQYF. The CDR3 nucleotides are TGTGCCAGCAGCCTCGACAAGCAAGAGACCCAGTACTTC.

At least ten counts were recorded for this clonotype. The chain combines TRBV6-1 with TRBJ1-1; D is possibly TRBD1 (5 bases). The germline V gene encodes CDR1 MNHNS and CDR2 SASEGT. The germline V and J ends were trimmed by 6 bases and 0 bases, with 8 bases remaining between them. CDR3 length equals 13 residues. In DNA, the CDR3 is TGTGCCAGCAGCGTGACAGTGAACACTGAAGCTTTCTTT. Translating gives CASSVTVNTEAFF.

With regard to this clonotype: At one end, the junction sequence differs from germline, possibly due to a read error. The chain combines TRBV7-7 with TRBJ2-5; 11 nucleotides match TRBD1. The CDR3 is made up of 16 amino acids. Looked up from germline, CDR1 is SSHAT and CDR2 is FNYEAQ (reference sequence). CDR3 in amino acids: CASSQAGTGGKETQYF. DNA for the CDR3: TGTGCTAGCAGCCAGGCCGGGACAGGGGGGAAAGAGACCCAGTACTTC.

The rearrangement uses TRBV29-1 and TRBJ2-3; D remains unclear. Germline CDR1 is SQVTM and CDR2 is ANQGSEA. Deletions cut 6 bases from V and 0 bases from J, with 13 bases between. This CDR3 spans 14 amino acids. CDR3 amino acids: CSVPPGRSTDTQYF. As DNA, the CDR3 is TGCAGCGTCCCCCCCGGGCGGAGCACAGATACGCAGTATTTT.

This clonotype has a handful of counts. The V and J genes are TRBV6-1 and TRBJ1-3, with D possibly TRBD1 on 5 matching bases. CDR1 and CDR2 (germline): MNHNS, SASEGT. CDR3 length equals 14 residues. The V and J ends lost 6 bases and 0 bases respectively, with 9 bases between them. The CDR3 reads CASRGDGSGNTIYF. In DNA form, the CDR3 reads TGTGCCAGCAGAGGGGATGGCTCTGGAAACACCATATATTTT.

This clonotype appeared a few times. CDR3 sequence: CASSLKNRDGYTF. The CDR3 DNA reads TGTGCCAGCAGCCTAAAAAACAGGGACGGCTACACCTTC. The chain links TRBV7-2 to TRBJ1-2; D is possibly TRBD1 (6 bases). Per the germline V gene, CDR1 is SGHTA and CDR2 is FQGNSA. The CDR3 extends over 13 amino acids. V was pared by 5 bases and J by 8 bases, with 15 bases between.

This clonotype was counted a few times. This rearrangement joins TRBV7-2 to TRBJ2-3; TRBD2 agrees at 12 bases. The CDR3 has 16 amino acids. V lost 5 bases and J lost 7; bases outside the gene matches: 10. Germline V gene sequence: CDR1 SGHTA, CDR2 FQGNSA. The CDR3 coding sequence is TGTGCCAGCAGCCAAGCTAGCGGGAGGGCCGTGTATACGCAGTATTTT. Amino acids: CASSQASGRAVYTQYF.

This chain connects TRBV28 to TRBJ2-5; 8 bases are a match to TRBD2. V shed 3 bases, J shed 0 bases, and the junction held 6 bases outside the gene matches. Germline-derived CDR1 and CDR2 are MDHEN and SYDVKM. The length of the CDR3 is 16 residues. CDR3 loop: CASSFFSGSNQETQYF. The CDR3, as DNA: TGTGCCAGCAGTTTCTTCAGCGGGAGTAACCAAGAGACCCAGTACTTC.